Shown below are 11 T cell receptor beta chains from a single sample sequenced in a study of blood T cell repertoires in COVID-19 (dated by TCRdb to 2018 to 2020). Libraries were built with the immunoSEQ multiplex PCR assay. Drawn from immuneACCESS, this table holds only the in-frame rearrangements with V and J called that TCRdb kept. Clones are partly lost; checked studies trace under half to an unresolved V gene and leave the rest unexplained. This sample lists 140,000 to 150,000 clones; about 80% were detected once. The ten largest clones take up around 3.4% of the sample. The sequenced sample consisted of peripheral blood. These receptors were collected from a man aged 65 to 85 who had recovered from COVID-19.

This chain connects TRBV4-1 to TRBJ2-1; 10 nucleotides match TRBD2. Trimming took 3 bases from V and 10 from J; bases not matched to a gene: 12. The V gene's germline CDR1 is MGHRA and CDR2 YSYEKL. This CDR3 spans 16 amino acids. This CDR3 is CASSHPRAGGVPEQFF. Here the CDR3 DNA reads TGCGCCAGCAGCCACCCCCGAGCGGGAGGGGTCCCCGAGCAGTTCTTC.

The V and J genes are TRBV2 and TRBJ2-1; D is possibly TRBD2 (6 bases). V shed 3 bases and J shed 9 bases, with 12 bases lying between them. This CDR3 spans 13 amino acids. The germline V gene encodes CDR1 SNHLY and CDR2 FYNNEI. The chain's CDR3 is CASSERLAIEQFF. DNA of the CDR3: TGTGCCAGCAGTGAGAGGCTAGCGATTGAGCAGTTCTTC. The entire variable domain, with the rest obtained from reference TRBV2 and TRBJ2-1, is as follows: EPEVTQTPSHQVTQMGQEVILRCVPISNHLYFYWYRQILGQKVEFLVSFYNNEISEKSEIFDDQFSVERPDGSNFTLKIRSTKLEDSAMYFCASSERLAIEQFFGPGTRLTVL.

V usage is TRBV6-2 or TRBV6-3 and J usage is TRBJ2-3; unclear D gene. This CDR3 has 17 amino acids. Germline V gene data show CDR1 as MNHEY and CDR2 as SVGEGT. The germline V and J ends were trimmed by 2 bases and 2 bases, with 17 bases remaining between them. The CDR3 region is CASSYIFGYRHTDTQYF. As DNA, the CDR3 is TGTGCCAGCAGTTACATTTTCGGATATAGACACACAGATACGCAGTATTTT.

The rearrangement joins TRBV6-5 to TRBJ2-3; D may be TRBD2 (5 bases). CDR1 is MNHEY and CDR2 is SVGAGI in the germline V gene. The V gene lost 8 bases and the J gene lost 2 bases, with 14 bases spanning the gap. This CDR3 has 14 amino acids. CDR3 DNA: TGTGCCAGCGGTCGAGCGGTAAACACAGATACGCAGTATTTT. Translated: CASGRAVNTDTQYF.

The CDR3 region has the DNA TGTGCCAGCAGTTACCTTTTCTACGAGCAGTACTTC. Translation: CASSYLFYEQYF. The chain combines TRBV6-6 with TRBJ2-7; no definite D call. Trimming shortened V by 2 bases and J by 3 bases, and 5 bases separated the two germline ends. The CDR3 is made up of 12 amino acids. The V gene's germline CDR1 is MNHNY and CDR2 SVGAGI (reference sequence).

The chain combines TRBV3-1 (or the pseudogene TRBV3-2) with TRBJ1-2; 11 bases are shared with TRBD1. The CDR3 consists of 16 residues. Germline loops: CDR1 LGHDT, CDR2 YNNKEL (reference sequence). Unmatched junction bases numbered 10, after V lost 6 bases and J lost 4 bases. In nucleotides, the CDR3 is TGTGCCAGCAGACACAATCGGGACAGGGGGACCTATGGCTACACCTTC. Its protein product is CASRHNRDRGTYGYTF.

J is TRBJ1-2 and V is TRBV2, with a tentative D call TRBD1 (6 bases). Germline loops: CDR1 SNHLY, CDR2 FYNNEI. The CDR3 is made up of 15 amino acids. Deletions cut 0 bases from V and 4 bases from J, with 12 bases between. This CDR3 reads CASSEAGGGGYGYTF. As DNA, the CDR3 is TGTGCCAGCAGTGAAGCGGGAGGGGGAGGCTATGGCTACACCTTC.

The gene calls are TRBV9 and TRBJ2-3; TRBD1 matches at 8 bases. CDR3 length: 16 amino acids. CDR1 SGDLS and CDR2 YYNGEE come from the germline V gene. The ends lost 3 bases at V and 6 bases at J; junction bases unmatched: 12. CDR3 amino acids: CASSAQLGQGGDTQYF. CDR3 in DNA: TGTGCCAGCAGCGCCCAACTTGGACAGGGCGGTGATACGCAGTATTTT.

In this sample, this clone turned up a few times. The V gene is TRBV18, the J gene TRBJ2-1, with D perhaps matching TRBD2 (5 bases). CDR1 is KGHSH and CDR2 is LQKENI in the germline V gene. The CDR3 has 16 amino acids. V shed 3 bases and J shed 11 bases, with 23 bases lying between them. This chain's CDR3 is CASSPRVGASRRKQFF. DNA of the CDR3: TGTGCCAGCTCACCCCGTGTGGGAGCCTCCAGGAGGAAGCAGTTCTTC. Full variable domain (rest looked up from reference TRBV18 and TRBJ2-1): NAGVMQNPRHLVRRRGQEARLRCSPMKGHSHVYWYRQLPEEGLKFMVYLQKENIIDESGMPKERFSAEFPKEGPSILRIQQVVRGDSAAYFCASSPRVGASRRKQFFGPGTRLTVL.

The rearrangement links TRBV7-9 to TRBJ1-1; D is uncertain. The CDR3 consists of 14 residues. The germline V and J ends were trimmed by 5 bases and 4 bases, with 14 bases remaining between them. Germline-derived CDR1 and CDR2 are SEHNR and FQNEAQ (reference sequence). The CDR3 sequence: CASSPVLGGTEAFF. DNA of the CDR3: TGTGCCAGCAGCCCAGTATTAGGAGGCACTGAAGCTTTCTTT.

The chain is built from TRBV7-8 and TRBJ2-5; D is possibly TRBD2 (5 bases). Per germline, CDR1 SGHVS and CDR2 FQNEAQ. The CDR3 is made up of 16 amino acids. The V end lost 4 bases, the J end lost 5 bases, and 20 bases lay between the germline ends. The CDR3 DNA is TGTGCCAGCAGCTCCCCGACGAGGGCCCGGAGGGAGACCCAGTACTTC. It is translated as CASSSPTRARRETQYF.